Presented here are 10 T cell receptor beta chains from one specimen sequenced in a study of cytomegalovirus exposure and HLA in healthy donors. The method was immunoSEQ multiplex PCR; TCRdb's version includes in-frame clones alone and lacks a portion of them. Counted here are approximately 190,000 clones, about 80% occurring once; the ten biggest clones make up roughly 7%. Sequencing input: PBMCs. Source of these receptors: a man between 18 and 29 years old in good health and CMV-seropositive.

This rearrangement joins TRBV5-6 to TRBJ2-5, with 9 positions matching TRBD1. The CDR3 covers 16 residues. V was clipped by 4 bases and J by 2 bases; unmatched bases: 9. Germline assignment: CDR1 SGHDT and CDR2 YYEEEE. The CDR3 bases are TGTGCCAGCAGCGGGGGTAGGACAGGGGATCAAGAGACCCAGTACTTC. It yields the protein CASSGGRTGDQETQYF. Variable domain in full (rest from reference TRBV5-6 and TRBJ2-5): DAGVTQSPTHLIKTRGQQVTLRCSPKSGHDTVSWYQQALGQGPQFIFQYYEEEERQRGNFPDRFSGHQFPNYSSELNVNALLLGDSALYLCASSGGRTGDQETQYFGPGTRLLVL.

This clone was picked up one time. The chain has TRBV7-9 and TRBJ1-4, with D hard to call. This CDR3 contains 15 residues. CDR1 and CDR2 (germline): SEHNR, FQNEAQ (reference sequence). V lost 4 bases, J lost 3 bases, and 12 bases lay in between. The CDR3: CASSSPRLANEKLFF. The CDR3, as DNA: TGTGCCAGCAGCTCTCCACGGTTGGCTAATGAAAAACTGTTTTTT.

The J gene is TRBJ1-5, the V gene TRBV29-1, with 8 bases that match TRBD1. The V gene end was trimmed by 7 bases and the J gene end by 6 bases; junction bases not matched to a gene: 14. The CDR3 has 15 residues. Looked up from germline, CDR1 is SQVTM and CDR2 is ANQGSEA. CDR3 coding DNA: TGCAGCGCCAGGACAGGGTTGTCTGCCAGTCAGCCCCAGCATTTT. Its translation is CSARTGLSASQPQHF.

The chain recombines TRBV27 with TRBJ2-2; possibly TRBD1 for D (6 bases). Germline CDR1 and CDR2: MNHEY and SMNVEV (reference sequence). V lost 6 bases, J lost 1 base, and 24 bases lay in between. The CDR3 has 19 residues. In nucleotides, the CDR3 is TGTGCCAGCAGCTTAACAAACCGGGACATTCACAAGAACACCGGGGAGCTGTTTTTT. It is translated as CASSLTNRDIHKNTGELFF.

This chain connects TRBV6-1 to TRBJ2-1, with TRBD1 identical over 9 bases. This CDR3 has 14 residues. CDR1 and CDR2 from the germline V gene are MNHNS and SASEGT. Trimming cost V 6 bases and J 6 bases; bases outside gene matches: 6. The CDR3 loop reads CASRGDRAPNEQFF. CDR3 coding DNA: TGTGCCAGCAGGGGGGACAGGGCCCCCAATGAGCAGTTCTTC.

The genes are TRBV2 and TRBJ2-1; tentatively, D is TRBD2 (6 bases). V was trimmed by 1 base and J by 4 bases, leaving 17 bases between them. The CDR3 consists of 17 residues. The germline V gene encodes CDR1 SNHLY and CDR2 FYNNEI. In DNA, the CDR3 is TGTGCCAGCAGTGAAGGGGCGGCGGCTAGCGTATACAATGAGCAGTTCTTC. Encoded protein: CASSEGAAASVYNEQFF. Drawing the rest from reference TRBV2 and TRBJ2-1, the complete variable domain is EPEVTQTPSHQVTQMGQEVILRCVPISNHLYFYWYRQILGQKVEFLVSFYNNEISEKSEIFDDQFSVERPDGSNFTLKIRSTKLEDSAMYFCASSEGAAASVYNEQFFGPGTRLTVL.

This rearrangement joins TRBV10-2 to TRBJ1-5; tentative D call: TRBD1 (5 bases). V was clipped by 3 bases and J by 9 bases, with 18 bases between them. Germline V CDR1 and CDR2: WSHSY, SAAADI. This CDR3 is 15 amino acids long. The CDR3: CASSDSAGVPSPQHF. For the CDR3, the DNA is TGCGCCAGCAGTGACTCGGCGGGGGTTCCCTCGCCCCAGCATTTT.

This clone was detected a few times. The CDR3 sequence: CASRYTDTQYF. The DNA for the CDR3 is TGTGCCAGCAGATACACAGATACGCAGTATTTT. The J gene is TRBJ2-3, the V gene TRBV25-1; no firm D call. The CDR3 length is 11 residues. The V end lost 6 bases, the J end lost 2 bases, and 3 bases lay between the germline ends. CDR1 MGHDK and CDR2 SYGVNS come from the germline V gene.

CDR3 DNA: TGTGCCTGGAGTTTGGGGACAGGGATGCATGGCTACACCTTC. Its protein product is CAWSLGTGMHGYTF. V is TRBV30 and J is TRBJ1-2; 9 nucleotides match TRBD1. Germline CDR1 GTSNPN, CDR2 SVGIG (reference sequence). The CDR3 spans 14 residues. J lost 6 bases, V lost 2 bases, and 7 bases had no gene match. The whole variable domain, remainder taken from reference TRBV30 and TRBJ1-2, is SQTIHQWPATLVQPVGSPLSLECTVEGTSNPNLYWYRQAAGRGLQLLFYSVGIGQISSEVPQNLSASRPQDRQFILSSKKLLLSDSGFYLCAWSLGTGMHGYTFGSGTRLTVV.

The rearrangement uses TRBV7-3 and TRBJ2-3, with 8 bases fitting TRBD2. The V and J ends lost 1 base and 4 bases, in that order; junction bases with no gene match: 7. This CDR3 contains 16 residues. CDR1 SGHTA and CDR2 FQGTGA come from the germline V gene. DNA of the CDR3: TGTGCCAGCAGCTTAAAACGGGAGGGCCGGCCAGATACGCAGTATTTT. It yields the protein CASSLKREGRPDTQYF.